The sequence of this T cell receptor beta chain was determined in a study of T cell changes during pregnancy in multiple sclerosis. Trimming took 3 bases from V and 5 from J, leaving 4 bases between them. Per the germline V gene, CDR1 is DFQATT and CDR2 is SNEGSKA (reference sequence). This CDR3 has 10 residues. The table came from immunoSEQ multiplex PCR; TCRdb's copy has only in-frame clones and leaves some out. The table includes about 51,000 clones, almost 95% detected once. The source material was CD4+ T cells from peripheral blood mononuclear cells, sampled in the third trimester of pregnancy. This TCR derives from a female donor with multiple sclerosis, enrolled in a pregnancy study. The chain has TRBV20-1 and TRBJ2-5; D is uncertain. CDR3 bases: TGCAGTGCTAGTTCGGAGACCCAGTACTTC. Protein product: CSASSETQYF.